The 5 T cell receptor beta chains below come from one sample, sequenced in a study of technical replicates of blood from a handful of donors. Using immunoSEQ multiplex PCR, the repertoire was profiled, and TCRdb retains in-frame clones only, with some absent. Of around 97,000 clones in the sample, around 96% were seen once. Sequences were obtained from T cells isolated from PBMCs. The receptors derive from a human donor in good health.

The rearrangement uses TRBV7-2 and TRBJ2-7, with D perhaps TRBD2 (6 bases). The V end was cut by 1 base, the J end by 5 bases, with 12 bases between. The V gene's germline CDR1 is SGHTA and CDR2 FQGNSA. The CDR3 contains 14 residues. CDR3 in amino acids: CASSLVWGDDEQYF. The CDR3 DNA sequence: TGTGCCAGCAGCTTAGTCTGGGGGGATGACGAGCAGTACTTC.

This clone was seen a handful of times. The genes are TRBV10-1 and TRBJ2-7; a possible D gene is TRBD1 (5 bases). This CDR3 comprises 11 residues. The germline V gene has CDR1 WNHNN and CDR2 SYGVQD (reference sequence). The V and J ends lost 4 bases and 6 bases respectively, with 7 bases between them. The CDR3, as DNA: TGCGCCAGCAGTGTAGGGGTCGAGCAGTACTTC. It codes for CASSVGVEQYF.

The gene calls are TRBV4-2 and TRBJ1-3, with D unclear. Between the trimmed V and J ends, which lost 1 base and 2 bases, there was a span of 9 bases. Germline CDR1 is LGHNA and CDR2 is YNFKEQ. The CDR3 loop spans 15 amino acids. The CDR3 sequence: CASSQVSRTGNTIYF. DNA of the CDR3: TGTGCCAGCAGCCAAGTCTCTCGTACTGGAAACACCATATATTTT.

CDR3 amino acids: CASSIIQDTEAFF. The DNA of the CDR3 is TGCGCCAGCAGCATAATACAGGACACTGAAGCTTTCTTT. The chain employs TRBV5-1 and TRBJ1-1; TRBD1 might be the D (5 bases). CDR3 length equals 13 residues. Deletions cut 4 bases from V and 3 bases from J, with 10 bases between. Germline CDR1 is SGHRS and CDR2 is YFSETQ. The variable domain in full, with the rest retrieved from reference TRBV5-1 and TRBJ1-1, is KAGVTQTPRYLIKTRGQQVTLSCSPISGHRSVSWYQQTPGQGLQFLFEYFSETQRNKGNFPGRFSGRQFSNSRSEMNVSTLELGDSALYLCASSIIQDTEAFFGQGTRLTVV.

The chain carries TRBV7-9 and TRBJ2-3, with 8 bases aligning to TRBD2. This CDR3 is built from 15 residues. V shed 1 base, J shed 5 bases, and the junction held 5 bases outside the gene matches. CDR1 is SEHNR and CDR2 is FQNEAQ in the germline V gene (reference sequence). Here the CDR3 DNA reads TGTGCCAGCAGCTTAGGAGCGGGAGCGGGAGATACGCAGTATTTT. It yields the protein CASSLGAGAGDTQYF.